This TCR beta chain was profiled in a study of CD8+ T cells in alopecia areata. Study context: For the treated group, dosing was oral tofacitinib at 5 to 10 mg twice daily.

Documented treatment: oral pan-JAK inhibitor, 5-10 mg twice daily. Reverse transcribed after extraction, RNA yielded cDNA as the sequencing template. The protocol was immunoSEQ multiplex PCR, while the TCRdb copy is restricted to in-frame clones and leaves out a portion. Of 200,000 to 250,000 clones in the sample, around 66% were seen once. The CDR3 is made up of 13 amino acids. V lost 1 base and J lost 4, with 4 bases in between. The germline CDR1 and CDR2 sequences are SEHNR and FQNEAQ (reference sequence). The gene calls are TRBV7-9 and TRBJ2-2; D is uncertain. This material consisted of CD4+ T cells sorted from blood, taken at approximately week 42, from a patient treated with tofacitinib. This sequence was found in a human donor with alopecia areata. The CDR3 coding sequence is TGTGCCAGCAGCTTAGACCCCACCGGGGAGCTGTTTTTT. Protein product: CASSLDPTGELFF. Supplemented by reference TRBV7-9 and TRBJ2-2, the full variable domain reads DTGVSQNPRHKITKRGQNVTFRCDPISEHNRLYWYRQTLGQGPEFLTYFQNEAQLEKSRLLSDRFSAERPKGSFSTLEIQRTEQGDSAMYLCASSLDPTGELFFGEGSRLTVL.